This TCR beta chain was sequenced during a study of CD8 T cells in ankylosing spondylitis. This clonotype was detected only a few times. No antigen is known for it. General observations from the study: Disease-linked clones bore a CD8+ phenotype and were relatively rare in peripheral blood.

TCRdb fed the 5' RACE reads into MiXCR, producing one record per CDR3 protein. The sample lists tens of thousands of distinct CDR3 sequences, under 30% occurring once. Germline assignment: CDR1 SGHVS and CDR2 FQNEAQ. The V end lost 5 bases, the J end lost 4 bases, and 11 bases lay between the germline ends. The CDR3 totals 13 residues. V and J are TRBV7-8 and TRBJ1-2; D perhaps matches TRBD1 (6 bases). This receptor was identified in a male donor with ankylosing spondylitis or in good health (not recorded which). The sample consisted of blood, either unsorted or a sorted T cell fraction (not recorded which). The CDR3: CASSQGTLYGYTF. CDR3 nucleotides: TGTGCCAGCAGCCAGGGGACACTCTATGGCTACACCTTC.